These 17 T cell receptor beta chains came from one sample sequenced in a study of cytomegalovirus exposure and HLA in healthy donors. The PCR was carried out with 60 Vbeta primers and 13 Jbeta primers. Sequencing was performed with immunoSEQ multiplex PCR; in TCRdb, only in-frame clones are kept and a portion is missing. The table has about 200,000 clones, over 60% seen once. The sequenced sample consisted of PBMCs. The receptors were gathered from a man aged 40-55 years in good health and CMV-seronegative.

The chain couples TRBV4-1 to TRBJ2-7; 7 nucleotides align to TRBD2. Trimming cost V 1 base and J 1 base; bases outside gene matches: 7. The CDR3 extends over 16 amino acids. The V gene's germline CDR1 is MGHRA and CDR2 YSYEKL. The CDR3 sequence is CASSQGVAGVSYEQYF. The CDR3 bases are TGCGCCAGCAGCCAAGGGGTTGCGGGAGTATCCTACGAGCAGTACTTC.

V usage is TRBV7-3 and J usage is TRBJ2-3; 9 bases fit TRBD2. This CDR3 region has 17 residues. Per the germline V gene, CDR1 is SGHTA and CDR2 is FQGTGA. V was pared by 0 bases and J by 10 bases, with 14 bases of the junction left unmatched. CDR3: CASSLTGRGGRAVAQYF. CDR3 sequence (DNA): TGTGCCAGCAGCTTAACGGGCCGTGGCGGGAGGGCCGTTGCGCAGTATTTT.

This rearrangement joins TRBV27 to TRBJ2-7; 7 bases are shared with TRBD1. V was clipped by 6 bases and J by 6 bases; unmatched bases: 11. CDR1 is MNHEY and CDR2 is SMNVEV in the germline V gene (reference sequence). The CDR3 has 14 amino acids. The CDR3 sequence: CASRWTGRGPEQYF. DNA for the CDR3: TGTGCCAGCAGATGGACAGGAAGAGGACCCGAGCAGTACTTC.

The chain is built from TRBV7-3 and TRBJ2-5, with D possibly TRBD2 on 6 matching bases. The V end lost 5 bases, the J end lost 5 bases, and 18 bases lay between the germline ends. The V gene's germline CDR1 is SGHTA and CDR2 FQGTGA. The CDR3 extends over 15 amino acids. As DNA, the CDR3 is TGTGCCAGCAGCCTCGGACGTAGCGGCTCCGAGACCCAGTACTTC. Translation: CASSLGRSGSETQYF.

The chain combines TRBV4-3 with TRBJ2-7; D is unresolved. V lost 0 bases to trimming and J lost 0 bases, with 18 bases between them. Per the germline V gene, CDR1 is LGHNA and CDR2 is YSLEER. The CDR3 consists of 18 residues. CDR3 sequence (DNA): TGCGCCAGCAGCCAAGAAAGGTCGGGTCACTTTAGCTCCTACGAGCAGTACTTC. As protein: CASSQERSGHFSSYEQYF.

The chain links TRBV6-1 to TRBJ1-1; D gene uncertain. Germline values: CDR1 MNHNS, CDR2 SASEGT. The CDR3 covers 13 residues. V lost 1 base and J lost 4, with 7 bases in between. This chain's CDR3 is CASSEGLTTEAFF. DNA of the CDR3: TGTGCCAGCAGTGAAGGGCTTACCACTGAAGCTTTCTTT.

The rearrangement joins TRBV7-3 to TRBJ2-2, with 8 bases lining up with TRBD2. Germline loops: CDR1 SGHTA, CDR2 FQGTGA. After removal of 5 bases from V and 2 bases from J, the junction contained 7 bases not matched to a gene. This CDR3 contains 16 residues. Here the CDR3 DNA reads TGTGCCAGCAGCCCCACGGGAGGGGCCAACACCGGGGAGCTGTTTTTT. It yields the protein CASSPTGGANTGELFF.

This clone was seen once. V gene TRBV4-1 combines with J gene TRBJ2-7; a possible D gene is TRBD2 (6 bases). This CDR3 contains 15 residues. The ends were cut back, 1 base at V and 5 bases at J, with 15 bases in the middle. Germline V gene sequence: CDR1 MGHRA, CDR2 YSYEKL. The CDR3 coding sequence is TGCGCCAGCAGCCAAGTTAGCGGTAGTACCCACGAGCAGTACTTC. Translation: CASSQVSGSTHEQYF.

The V and J genes are TRBV27 and TRBJ1-2; the match to TRBD1 covers 9 bases. J was trimmed by 6 bases and V by 5 bases; bases with no gene match: 4. Per the germline V gene, CDR1 is MNHEY and CDR2 is SMNVEV (reference sequence). This CDR3 comprises 13 residues. In DNA form, the CDR3 reads TGTGCCAGCAGTCTAGGACAGGGGCATGGCTACACCTTC. Protein: CASSLGQGHGYTF.

V is TRBV4-2 and J is TRBJ1-2, with D possibly being TRBD1 (6 bases). The V gene's germline CDR1 is LGHNA and CDR2 YNFKEQ. This CDR3 region has 17 residues. Deletions cut 0 bases from V and 0 bases from J, with 14 bases between. The CDR3 region has the DNA TGTGCCAGCAGCCAAGAAGCGACAGGATATCCTAACTATGGCTACACCTTC. Translated: CASSQEATGYPNYGYTF.

The CDR3 loop reads CASSLLPYNEQFF. The DNA of the CDR3 is TGTGCCAGCAGTTTACTTCCGTACAATGAGCAGTTCTTC. The chain has TRBV28 and TRBJ2-1; D unclear. Germline V gives CDR1 MDHEN, CDR2 SYDVKM. V shed 2 bases and J shed 4 bases, with 6 bases lying between them. The CDR3 loop spans 13 amino acids.

The CDR3 sequence is CASSTGDHQPQHF. CDR3 in DNA: TGTGCCAGCTCGACAGGGGACCATCAGCCCCAGCATTTT. This chain connects TRBV7-9 to TRBJ1-5, with 8 bases fitting TRBD1. The CDR3 covers 13 residues. Germline V gene sequence: CDR1 SEHNR, CDR2 FQNEAQ (reference sequence). Trimming at V came to 8 bases and at J to 5 bases, leaving 5 bases not matched to a gene.

This clone was seen ten or more times. Other DNA sequences in the sample encode the same CDR3. The genes are TRBV9 and TRBJ1-1, with D unresolved. This CDR3 is 13 amino acids long. The germline V and J ends were trimmed by 3 bases and 0 bases, with 6 bases remaining between them. In germline, CDR1 is SGDLS, CDR2 YYNGEE. The CDR3 DNA reads TGTGCCAGCAGCGGCACAGTGAACACTGAAGCTTTCTTT. Its protein product is CASSGTVNTEAFF.

The genes are TRBV10-3 and TRBJ1-4; TRBD1 matches at 9 bases. Trimming at V came to 10 bases and at J to 5 bases, leaving 5 bases not matched to a gene. Germline loops: CDR1 ENHRY, CDR2 SYGVKD. The CDR3 has 13 amino acids. Here the CDR3 reads CATHRGPNEKLFF. CDR3 DNA sequence: TGTGCCACCCACAGGGGGCCAAATGAAAAACTGTTTTTT.

The genes are TRBV5-6 and TRBJ1-5; TRBD1 matches 11 bases. CDR1 and CDR2 (germline): SGHDT, YYEEEE. Trimming removed 4 bases from V and 6 bases from J; junction bases left unmatched: 6. The CDR3 sequence is 15 residues long. As DNA, the CDR3 is TGTGCCAGCAGCCTCCGGACAGGGGGCATTCAGCCCCAGCATTTT. Translating it yields CASSLRTGGIQPQHF.

The chain is built from TRBV7-3 and TRBJ2-3; D is possibly TRBD2 (8 bases). The CDR3 has 19 amino acids. V gave up 1 base and J gave up 4 bases, with 24 bases separating them. Germline CDR1 SGHTA, CDR2 FQGTGA. CDR3 residues: CASSLKGALAEFPADTQYF. The CDR3 nucleotides are TGTGCCAGCAGCTTAAAGGGGGCACTAGCGGAGTTCCCTGCAGATACGCAGTATTTT. Filled out from reference TRBV7-3 and TRBJ2-3, the complete variable domain reads GAGVSQTPSNKVTEKGKYVELRCDPISGHTALYWYRQSLGQGPEFLIYFQGTGAADDSGLPNDRFFAVRPEGSVSTLKIQRTERGDSAVYLCASSLKGALAEFPADTQYFGPGTRLTVL.

This clone showed up just a few times. This chain connects TRBV6-4 to TRBJ2-3, with 12 bases matching TRBD2. Germline-derived CDR1 and CDR2 are MRHNA and SNTAGT. The V segment lost 0 bases and the J segment 4 bases; nucleotides outside the gene matches: 2. This CDR3 has 16 residues. CDR3 nucleotide sequence: TGTGCCAGCAGTGACTCGACTAGCGGGGGCCCAGATACGCAGTATTTT. Translation: CASSDSTSGGPDTQYF.